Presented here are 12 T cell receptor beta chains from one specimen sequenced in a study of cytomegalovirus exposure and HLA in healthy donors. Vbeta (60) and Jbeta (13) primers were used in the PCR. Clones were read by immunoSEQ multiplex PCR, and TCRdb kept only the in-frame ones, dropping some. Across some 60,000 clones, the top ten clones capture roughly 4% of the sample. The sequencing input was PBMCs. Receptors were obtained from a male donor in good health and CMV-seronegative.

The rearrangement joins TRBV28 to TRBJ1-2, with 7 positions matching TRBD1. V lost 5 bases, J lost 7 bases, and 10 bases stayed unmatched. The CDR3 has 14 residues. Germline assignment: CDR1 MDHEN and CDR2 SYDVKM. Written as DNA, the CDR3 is TGTGCCAGCAGTCCTGACAGGGTTGGAGGTGGCTACACCTTC. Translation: CASSPDRVGGGYTF.

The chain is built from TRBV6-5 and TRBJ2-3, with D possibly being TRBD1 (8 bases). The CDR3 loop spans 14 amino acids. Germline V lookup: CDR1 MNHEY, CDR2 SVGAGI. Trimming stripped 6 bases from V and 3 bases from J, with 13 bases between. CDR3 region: CASRLQGGTDTQYF. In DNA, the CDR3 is TGTGCCAGCAGACTACAGGGGGGGACAGATACGCAGTATTTT.

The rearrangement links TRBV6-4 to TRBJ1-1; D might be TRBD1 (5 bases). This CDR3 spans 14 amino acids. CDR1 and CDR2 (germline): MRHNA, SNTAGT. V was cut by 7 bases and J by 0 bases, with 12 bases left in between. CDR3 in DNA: TGTGCCAGCAAGTCGGACACCTTGAACACTGAAGCTTTCTTT. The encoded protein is CASKSDTLNTEAFF.

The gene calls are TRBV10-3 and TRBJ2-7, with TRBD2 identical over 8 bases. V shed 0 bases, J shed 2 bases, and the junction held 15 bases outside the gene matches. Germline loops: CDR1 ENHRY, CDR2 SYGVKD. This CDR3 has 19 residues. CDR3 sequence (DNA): TGTGCCATCAGTGAGTCCCCCCCTTGGGGTAGCGGGACTACCTACGAGCAGTACTTC. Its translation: CAISESPPWGSGTTYEQYF.

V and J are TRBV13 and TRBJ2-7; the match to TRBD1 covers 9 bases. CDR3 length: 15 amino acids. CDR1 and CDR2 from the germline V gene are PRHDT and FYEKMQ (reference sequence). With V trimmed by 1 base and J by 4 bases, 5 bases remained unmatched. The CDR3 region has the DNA TGTGCCAGCAGCTTAGCGGGACAGGGTGGGTACGAGCAGTACTTC. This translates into CASSLAGQGGYEQYF.

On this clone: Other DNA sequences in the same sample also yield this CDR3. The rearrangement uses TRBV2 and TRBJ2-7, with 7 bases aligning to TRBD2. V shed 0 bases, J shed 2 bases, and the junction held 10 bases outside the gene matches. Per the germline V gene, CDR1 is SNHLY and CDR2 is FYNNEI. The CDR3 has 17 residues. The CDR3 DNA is TGTGCCAGCAGTGAAGCTCCCCCATCCAGCGGGGCCTACGAGCAGTACTTC. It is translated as CASSEAPPSSGAYEQYF. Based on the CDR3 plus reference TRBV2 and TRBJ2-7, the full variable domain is EPEVTQTPSHQVTQMGQEVILRCVPISNHLYFYWYRQILGQKVEFLVSFYNNEISEKSEIFDDQFSVERPDGSNFTLKIRSTKLEDSAMYFCASSEAPPSSGAYEQYFGPGTRLTVT.

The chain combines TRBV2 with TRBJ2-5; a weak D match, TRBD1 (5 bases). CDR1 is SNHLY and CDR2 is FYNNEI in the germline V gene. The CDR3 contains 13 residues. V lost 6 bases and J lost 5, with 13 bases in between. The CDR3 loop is CASRERGRETQYF. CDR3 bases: TGTGCCAGCAGGGAAAGGGGAAGGGAGACCCAGTACTTC.

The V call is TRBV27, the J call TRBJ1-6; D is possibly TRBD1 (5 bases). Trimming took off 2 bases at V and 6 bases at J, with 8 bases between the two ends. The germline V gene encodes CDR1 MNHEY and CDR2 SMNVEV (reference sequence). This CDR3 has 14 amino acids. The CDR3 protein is CASSLAGFNSPLHF. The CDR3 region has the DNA TGTGCCAGCAGTTTAGCAGGGTTTAATTCACCCCTCCACTTT.

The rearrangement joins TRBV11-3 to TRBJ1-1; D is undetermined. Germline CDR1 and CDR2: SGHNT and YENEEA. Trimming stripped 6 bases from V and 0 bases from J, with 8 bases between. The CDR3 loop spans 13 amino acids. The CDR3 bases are TGTGCCAGCAGTCCGAACATGAACACTGAAGCTTTCTTT. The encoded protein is CASSPNMNTEAFF. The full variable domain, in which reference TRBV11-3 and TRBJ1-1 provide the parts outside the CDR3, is EAGVVQSPRYKIIEKKQPVAFWCNPISGHNTLYWYLQNLGQGPELLIRYENEEAVDDSQLPKDRFSAERLKGVDSTLKIQPAELGDSAVYLCASSPNMNTEAFFGQGTRLTVV.

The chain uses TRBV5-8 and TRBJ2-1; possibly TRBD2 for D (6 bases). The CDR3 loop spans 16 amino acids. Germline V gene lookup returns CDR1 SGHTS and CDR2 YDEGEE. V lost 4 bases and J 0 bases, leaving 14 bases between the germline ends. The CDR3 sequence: CASSQGLTSSYNEQFF. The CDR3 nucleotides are TGTGCCAGCAGCCAAGGACTAACCAGCTCCTACAATGAGCAGTTCTTC.

This chain's CDR3 is CSVGGHSGSEVLNYGYTF. The CDR3 nucleotides read TGCAGCGTTGGCGGTCATAGTGGCAGCGAAGTACTTAACTATGGCTACACCTTC. This rearrangement joins TRBV29-1 to TRBJ1-2; D is uncertain. Per germline, CDR1 SQVTM and CDR2 ANQGSEA. Trimming removed 4 bases at V and 1 base at J, with 25 bases between. This CDR3 has 18 residues.

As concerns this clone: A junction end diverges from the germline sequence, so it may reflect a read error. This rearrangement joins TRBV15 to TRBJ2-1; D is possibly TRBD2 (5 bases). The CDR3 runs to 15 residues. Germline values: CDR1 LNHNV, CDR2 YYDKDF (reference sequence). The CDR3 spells CATSGRGSSDNEQFF. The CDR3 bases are TGTGCCACCAGCGGGAGAGGGAGCTCCGACAATGAGCAGTTCTTC.